This T cell receptor beta chain was captured by sequencing in a study of blood T cell repertoires in COVID-19. For the study at large: T cells, B-cell-depleted T cells, or PBMCs supplied cDNA or gDNA.

Method: immunoSEQ multiplex PCR; TCRdb's copy keeps in-frame clones and lacks some. The repertoire holds over 150,000 clones, with about 86% as singletons. Trimming cost V 7 bases and J 9 bases, with 19 bases left between them. This CDR3 spans 14 amino acids. Germline CDR1 LNHDA, CDR2 SQIVND (reference sequence). The J gene is TRBJ1-5, the V gene TRBV19, with D perhaps TRBD1 (6 bases). This TCR was recovered from a man between 65 and 85 years old with active or convalescent COVID-19. Source material: peripheral blood. DNA of the CDR3: TGTGCCAGTACCTTAGGGAACAGGGCTTCGCCCCAGCATTTT. Its translation: CASTLGNRASPQHF.